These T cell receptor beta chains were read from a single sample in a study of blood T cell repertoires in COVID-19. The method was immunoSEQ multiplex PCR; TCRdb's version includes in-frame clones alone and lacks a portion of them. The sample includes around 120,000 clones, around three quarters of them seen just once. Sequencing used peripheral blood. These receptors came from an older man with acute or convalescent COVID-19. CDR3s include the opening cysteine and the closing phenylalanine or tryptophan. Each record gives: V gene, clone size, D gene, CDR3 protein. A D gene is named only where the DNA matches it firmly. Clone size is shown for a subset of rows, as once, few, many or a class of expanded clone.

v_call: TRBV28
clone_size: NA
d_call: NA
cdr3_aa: CASNGGDTNTGELFF

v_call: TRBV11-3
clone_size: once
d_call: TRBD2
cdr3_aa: CASSSWGGQETQYF

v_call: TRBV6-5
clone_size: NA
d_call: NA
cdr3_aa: CASSYSPDTYNEQFF

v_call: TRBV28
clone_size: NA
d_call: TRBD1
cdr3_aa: CASSHPGTGNYEQYF

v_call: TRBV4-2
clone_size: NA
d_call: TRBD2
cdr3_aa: CASSQQTSGVSTDTQYF

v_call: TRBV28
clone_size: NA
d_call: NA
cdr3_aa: CASSLLGAGGEKLFF

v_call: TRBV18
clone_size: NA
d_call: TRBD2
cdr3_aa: CASSPRTSSYNEQFF

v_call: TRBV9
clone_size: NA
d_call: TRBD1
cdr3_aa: CASSKYGTANYGYTF

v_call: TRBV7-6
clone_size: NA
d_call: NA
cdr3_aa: CASSLSEVNTEAFF

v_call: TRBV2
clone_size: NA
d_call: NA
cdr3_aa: CASRIGGDNQPQHF

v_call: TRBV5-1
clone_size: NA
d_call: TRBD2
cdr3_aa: CASSLGAGEGTQYF

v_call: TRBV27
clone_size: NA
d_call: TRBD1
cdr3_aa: CASSLRGTGPNTEAFF

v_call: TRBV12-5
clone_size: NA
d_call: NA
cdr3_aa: CASGFPFTGGDYEQYF

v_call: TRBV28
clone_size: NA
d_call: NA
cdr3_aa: CASSLPDVTVNEKLFF

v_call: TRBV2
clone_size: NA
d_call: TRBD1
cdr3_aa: CASLTGGTGSPLHF

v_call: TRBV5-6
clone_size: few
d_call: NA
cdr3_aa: CASSLAQANLYEQYF

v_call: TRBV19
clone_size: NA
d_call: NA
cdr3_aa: CASSNYYQETQYF

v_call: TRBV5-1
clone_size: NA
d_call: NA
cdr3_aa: CASCRVGGSGTEAFF

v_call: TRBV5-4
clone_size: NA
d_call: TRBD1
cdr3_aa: CASSKTGGNYGYTF

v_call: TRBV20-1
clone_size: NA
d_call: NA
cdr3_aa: CSASRQGTLWGYGYTF

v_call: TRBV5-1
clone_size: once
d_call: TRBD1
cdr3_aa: CASSSSGTGGSNEQFF

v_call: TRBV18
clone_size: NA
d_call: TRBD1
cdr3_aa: CASSPTGQTNYGYTF

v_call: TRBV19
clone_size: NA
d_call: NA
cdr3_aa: CASSMGGSSYEQYF

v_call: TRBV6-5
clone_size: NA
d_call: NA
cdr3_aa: CASSLSLEALSFGYTF

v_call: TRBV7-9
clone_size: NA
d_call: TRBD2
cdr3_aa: CASSLPLGRAEAKNIQYF

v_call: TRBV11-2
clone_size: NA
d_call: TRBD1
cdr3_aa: CASSLTGVTYEQYF

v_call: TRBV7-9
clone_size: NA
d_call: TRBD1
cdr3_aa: CASTIVGQGRYGYTF

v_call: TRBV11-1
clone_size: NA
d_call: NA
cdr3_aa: CASSQPQGTTYNEQFF

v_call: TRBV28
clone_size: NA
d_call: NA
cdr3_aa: CASSLSDVSVSGGYTF

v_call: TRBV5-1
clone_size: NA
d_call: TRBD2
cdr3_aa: CASIIGAGGPSTQYF

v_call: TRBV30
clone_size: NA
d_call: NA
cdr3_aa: CVWGSGSGNTIYF

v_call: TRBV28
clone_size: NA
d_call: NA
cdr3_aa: CASSFFRGRTNEKLFF

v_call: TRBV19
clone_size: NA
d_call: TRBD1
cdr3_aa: CASRIGQGTGNTIYF

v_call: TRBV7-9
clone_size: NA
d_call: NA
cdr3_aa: CASSPSGIDEQYF

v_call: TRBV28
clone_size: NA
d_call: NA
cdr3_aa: CATGLDSDNQPQHF

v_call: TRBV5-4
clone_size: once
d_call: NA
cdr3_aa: CASSTGTHQETQYF

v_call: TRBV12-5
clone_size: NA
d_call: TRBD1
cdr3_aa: CASGRDRGETQYF

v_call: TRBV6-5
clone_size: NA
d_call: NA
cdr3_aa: CASSYNSLNTEAFF

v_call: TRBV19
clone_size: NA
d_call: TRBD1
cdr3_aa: CASSINVGQHYGYTF

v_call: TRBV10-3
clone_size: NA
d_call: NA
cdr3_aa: CAISDSSWTASSTDTQYF

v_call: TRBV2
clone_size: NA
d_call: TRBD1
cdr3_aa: CASVLQGRTEAFF

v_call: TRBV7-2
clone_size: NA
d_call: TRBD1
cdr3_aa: CASSLAMGQGGYNEQFF

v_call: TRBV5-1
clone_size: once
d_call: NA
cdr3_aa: CASSLRGGTDTQYF

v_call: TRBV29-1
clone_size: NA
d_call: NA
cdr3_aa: CSAQGDTEAFF

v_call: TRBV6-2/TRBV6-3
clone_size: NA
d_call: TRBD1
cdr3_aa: CASSPGTEQETQYF

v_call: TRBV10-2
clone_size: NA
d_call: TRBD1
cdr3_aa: CASSGTGAANTEAFF

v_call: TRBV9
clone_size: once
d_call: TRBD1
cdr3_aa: CASSRTGGLRSSYNEQFF